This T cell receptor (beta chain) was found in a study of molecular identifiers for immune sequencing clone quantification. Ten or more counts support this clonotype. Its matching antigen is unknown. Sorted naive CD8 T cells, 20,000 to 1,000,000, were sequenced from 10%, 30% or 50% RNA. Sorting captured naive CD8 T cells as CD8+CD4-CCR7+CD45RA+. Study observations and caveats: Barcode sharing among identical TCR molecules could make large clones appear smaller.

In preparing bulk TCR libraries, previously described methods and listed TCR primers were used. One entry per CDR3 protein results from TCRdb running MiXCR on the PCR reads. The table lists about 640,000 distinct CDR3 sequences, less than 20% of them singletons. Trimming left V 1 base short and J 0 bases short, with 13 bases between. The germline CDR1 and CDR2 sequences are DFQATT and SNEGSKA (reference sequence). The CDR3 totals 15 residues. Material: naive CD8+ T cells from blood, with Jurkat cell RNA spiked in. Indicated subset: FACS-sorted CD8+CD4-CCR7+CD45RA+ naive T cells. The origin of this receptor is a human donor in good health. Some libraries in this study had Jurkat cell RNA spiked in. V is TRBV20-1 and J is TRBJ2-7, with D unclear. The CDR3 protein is CSARARSLSSYEQYF. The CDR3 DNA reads TGCAGTGCTAGAGCGAGGTCACTAAGCTCCTACGAGCAGTACTTC.